The present T cell receptor beta chain was sequenced within a study of T cells in Graves' hyperthyroidism and ophthalmopathy. General study results and limits: The blood repertoire included most of the expanded thyroid clonotypes above 0.001.

Template material for amplifying TCR beta CDR3 regions consisted of RNA transcripts. When the TCR CDR3 underwent first-round RT-PCR, the HTBI primer set was used. TCRdb fed the multiplex PCR reads into MiXCR, producing one record per CDR3 protein. The sample carries roughly 510,000 distinct CDR3 sequences, less than 25% recorded once. Stable hyperthyroidism: no ophthalmopathy progression over 18 months of follow-up. In patients aged 18 to 65, hyperthyroidism was newly diagnosed, with duration under 2 months. The authors took PBMCs from roughly 9.7 ml fresh peripheral blood. Comments on this clonotype: Its matching antigen is unknown.

This clonotype was obtained from a man between 18 and 29 years old with Graves' hyperthyroidism. Sequencing used blood.

CDR3 nucleotides: TGCGCCAGCAAATGGGACACCGGGGAGCTGTTTTTT. Translated, it gives CASKWDTGELFF. This chain connects TRBV5-1 to TRBJ2-2, with D hard to call. The CDR3 contains 12 residues. Germline loops: CDR1 SGHRS, CDR2 YFSETQ. Trimming stripped 6 bases from V and 3 bases from J, with 6 bases between.